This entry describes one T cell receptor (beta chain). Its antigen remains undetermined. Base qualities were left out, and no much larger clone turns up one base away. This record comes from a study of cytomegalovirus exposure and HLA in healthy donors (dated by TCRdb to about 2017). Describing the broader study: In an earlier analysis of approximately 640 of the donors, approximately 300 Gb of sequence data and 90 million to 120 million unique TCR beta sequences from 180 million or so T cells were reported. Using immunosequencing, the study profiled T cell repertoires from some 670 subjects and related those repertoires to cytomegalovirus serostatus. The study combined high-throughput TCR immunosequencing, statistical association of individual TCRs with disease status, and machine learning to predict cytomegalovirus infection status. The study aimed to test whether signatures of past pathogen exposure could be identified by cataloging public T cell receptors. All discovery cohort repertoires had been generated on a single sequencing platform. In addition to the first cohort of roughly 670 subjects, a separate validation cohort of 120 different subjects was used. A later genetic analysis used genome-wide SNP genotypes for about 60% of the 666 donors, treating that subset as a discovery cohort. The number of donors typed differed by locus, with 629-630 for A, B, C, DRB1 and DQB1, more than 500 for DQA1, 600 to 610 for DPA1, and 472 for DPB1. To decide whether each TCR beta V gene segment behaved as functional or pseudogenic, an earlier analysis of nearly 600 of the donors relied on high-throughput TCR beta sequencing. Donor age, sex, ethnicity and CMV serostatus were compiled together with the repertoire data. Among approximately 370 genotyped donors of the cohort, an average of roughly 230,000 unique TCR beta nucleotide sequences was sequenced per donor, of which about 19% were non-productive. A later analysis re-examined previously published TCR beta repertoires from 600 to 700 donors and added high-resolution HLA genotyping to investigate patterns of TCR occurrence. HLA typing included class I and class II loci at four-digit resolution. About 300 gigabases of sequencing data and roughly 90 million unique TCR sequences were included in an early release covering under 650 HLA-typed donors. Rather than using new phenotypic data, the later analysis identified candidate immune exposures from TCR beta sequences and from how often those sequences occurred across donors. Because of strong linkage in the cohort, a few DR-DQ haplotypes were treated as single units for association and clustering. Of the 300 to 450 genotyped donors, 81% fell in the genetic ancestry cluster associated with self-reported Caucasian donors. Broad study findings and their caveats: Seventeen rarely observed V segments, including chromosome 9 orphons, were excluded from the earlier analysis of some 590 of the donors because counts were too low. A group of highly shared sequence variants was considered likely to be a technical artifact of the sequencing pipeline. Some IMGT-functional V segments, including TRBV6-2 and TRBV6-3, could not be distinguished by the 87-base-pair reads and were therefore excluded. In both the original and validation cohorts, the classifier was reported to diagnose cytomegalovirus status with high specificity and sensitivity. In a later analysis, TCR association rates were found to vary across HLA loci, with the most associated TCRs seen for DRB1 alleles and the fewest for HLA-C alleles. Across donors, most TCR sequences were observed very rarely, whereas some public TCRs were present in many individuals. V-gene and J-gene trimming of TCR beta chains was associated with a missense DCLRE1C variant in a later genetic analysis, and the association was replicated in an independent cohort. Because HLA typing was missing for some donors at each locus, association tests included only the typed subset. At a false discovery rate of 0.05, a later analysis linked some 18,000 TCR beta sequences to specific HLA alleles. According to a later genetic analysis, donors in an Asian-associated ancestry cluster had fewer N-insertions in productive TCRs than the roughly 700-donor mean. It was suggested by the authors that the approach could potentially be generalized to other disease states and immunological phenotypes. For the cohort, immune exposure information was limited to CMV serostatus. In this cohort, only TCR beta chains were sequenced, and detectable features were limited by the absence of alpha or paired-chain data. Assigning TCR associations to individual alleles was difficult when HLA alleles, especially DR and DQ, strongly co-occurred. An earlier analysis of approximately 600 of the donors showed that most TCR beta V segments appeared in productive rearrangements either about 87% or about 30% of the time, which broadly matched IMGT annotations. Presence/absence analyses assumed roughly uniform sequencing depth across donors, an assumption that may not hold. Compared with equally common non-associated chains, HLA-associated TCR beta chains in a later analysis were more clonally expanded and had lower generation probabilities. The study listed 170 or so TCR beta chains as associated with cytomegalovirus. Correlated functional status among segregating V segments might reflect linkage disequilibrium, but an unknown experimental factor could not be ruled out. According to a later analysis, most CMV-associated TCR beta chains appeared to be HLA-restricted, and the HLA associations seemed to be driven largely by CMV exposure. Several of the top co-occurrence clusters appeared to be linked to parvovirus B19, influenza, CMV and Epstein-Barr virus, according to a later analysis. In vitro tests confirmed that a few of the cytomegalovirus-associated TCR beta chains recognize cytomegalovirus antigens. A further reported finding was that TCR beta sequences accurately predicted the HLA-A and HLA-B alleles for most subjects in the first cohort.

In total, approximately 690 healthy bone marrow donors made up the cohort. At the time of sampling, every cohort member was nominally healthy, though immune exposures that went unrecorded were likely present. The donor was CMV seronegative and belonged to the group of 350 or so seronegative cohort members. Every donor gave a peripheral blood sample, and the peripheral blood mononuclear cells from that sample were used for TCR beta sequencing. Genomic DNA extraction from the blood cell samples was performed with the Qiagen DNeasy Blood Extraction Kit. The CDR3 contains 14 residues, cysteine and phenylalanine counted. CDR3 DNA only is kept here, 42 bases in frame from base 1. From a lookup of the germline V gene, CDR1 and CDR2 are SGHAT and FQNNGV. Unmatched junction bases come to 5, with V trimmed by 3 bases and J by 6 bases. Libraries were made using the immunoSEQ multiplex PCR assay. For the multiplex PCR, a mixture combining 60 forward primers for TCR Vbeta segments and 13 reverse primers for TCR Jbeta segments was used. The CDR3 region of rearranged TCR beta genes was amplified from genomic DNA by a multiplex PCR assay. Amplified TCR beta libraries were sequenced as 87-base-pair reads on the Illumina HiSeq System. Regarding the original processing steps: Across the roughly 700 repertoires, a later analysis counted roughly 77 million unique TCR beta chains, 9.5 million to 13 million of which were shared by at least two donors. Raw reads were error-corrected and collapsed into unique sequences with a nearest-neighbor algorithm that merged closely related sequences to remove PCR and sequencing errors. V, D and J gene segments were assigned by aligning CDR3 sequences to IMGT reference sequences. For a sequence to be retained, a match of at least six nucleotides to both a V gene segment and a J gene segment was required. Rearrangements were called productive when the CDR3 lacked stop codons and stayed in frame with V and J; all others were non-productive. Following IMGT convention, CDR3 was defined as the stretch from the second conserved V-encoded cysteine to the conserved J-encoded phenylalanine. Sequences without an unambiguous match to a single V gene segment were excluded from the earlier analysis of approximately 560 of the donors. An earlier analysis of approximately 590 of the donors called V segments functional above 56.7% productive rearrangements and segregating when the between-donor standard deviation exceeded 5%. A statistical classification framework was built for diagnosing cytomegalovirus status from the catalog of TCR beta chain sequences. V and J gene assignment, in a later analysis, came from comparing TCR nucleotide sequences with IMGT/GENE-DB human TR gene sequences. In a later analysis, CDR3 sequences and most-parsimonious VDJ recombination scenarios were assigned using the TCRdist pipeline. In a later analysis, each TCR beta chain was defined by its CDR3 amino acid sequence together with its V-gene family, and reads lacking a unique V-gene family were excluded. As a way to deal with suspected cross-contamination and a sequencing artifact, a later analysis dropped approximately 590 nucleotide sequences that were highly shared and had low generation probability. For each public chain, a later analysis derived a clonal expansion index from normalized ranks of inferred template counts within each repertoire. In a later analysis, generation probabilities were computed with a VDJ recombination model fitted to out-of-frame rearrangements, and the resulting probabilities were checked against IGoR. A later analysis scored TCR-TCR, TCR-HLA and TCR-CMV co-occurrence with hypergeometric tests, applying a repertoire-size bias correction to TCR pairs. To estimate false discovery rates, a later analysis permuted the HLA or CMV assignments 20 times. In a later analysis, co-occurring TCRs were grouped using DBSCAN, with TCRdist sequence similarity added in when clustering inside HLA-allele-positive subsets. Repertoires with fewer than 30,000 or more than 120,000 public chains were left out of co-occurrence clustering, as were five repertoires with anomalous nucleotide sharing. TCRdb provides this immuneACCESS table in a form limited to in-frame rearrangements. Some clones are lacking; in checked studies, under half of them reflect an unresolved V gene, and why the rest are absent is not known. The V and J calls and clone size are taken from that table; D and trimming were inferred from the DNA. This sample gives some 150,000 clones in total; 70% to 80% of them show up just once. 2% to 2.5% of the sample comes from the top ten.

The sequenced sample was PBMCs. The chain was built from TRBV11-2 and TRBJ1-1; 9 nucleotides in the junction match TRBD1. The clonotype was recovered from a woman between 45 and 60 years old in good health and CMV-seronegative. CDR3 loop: CASSFGTGIAEAFF. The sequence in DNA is TGTGCCAGCAGCTTTGGGACAGGGATCGCTGAAGCTTTCTTT.